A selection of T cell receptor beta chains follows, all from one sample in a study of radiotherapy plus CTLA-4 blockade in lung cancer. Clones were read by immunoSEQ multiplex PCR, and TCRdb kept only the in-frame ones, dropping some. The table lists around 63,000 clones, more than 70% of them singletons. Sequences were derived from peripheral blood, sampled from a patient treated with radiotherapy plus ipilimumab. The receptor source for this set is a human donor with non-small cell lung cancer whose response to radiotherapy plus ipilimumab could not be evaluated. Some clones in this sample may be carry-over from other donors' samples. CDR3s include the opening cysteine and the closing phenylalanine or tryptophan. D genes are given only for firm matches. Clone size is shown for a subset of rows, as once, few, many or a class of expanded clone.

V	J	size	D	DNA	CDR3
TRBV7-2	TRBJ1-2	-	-	TGTGCCGGCAGCTCCCGAGGAGGCTATGGCTACACCTTC	CAGSSRGGYGYTF
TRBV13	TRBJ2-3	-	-	TGTGCCAGCAGCTTATCCCTGACAGGCCGCACAGATACGCAGTATTTT	CASSLSLTGRTDTQYF
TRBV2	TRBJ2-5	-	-	TGTGCCAGCGACGGGGGAGAAGAGACCCAGTACTTC	CASDGGEETQYF
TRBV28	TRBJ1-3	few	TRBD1	TGTGCCAGCAGCCCCCCGACAGGGCACGGAAACACCATATATTTT	CASSPPTGHGNTIYF
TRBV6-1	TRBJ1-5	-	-	TGTGCCAGCAGTTCTACCTGGCAGGGATCTCGGCCCCAGCATTTT	CASSSTWQGSRPQHF
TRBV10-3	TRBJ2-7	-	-	TGTGCCACGAGGGGGGGGGAGGTCTACGAGCAGTACTTC	CATRGGEVYEQYF
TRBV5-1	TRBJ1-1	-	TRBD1	TGCGCCAGCAGCCCCCTCACACAGGGGGCAACTTTCTTT	CASSPLTQGATFF
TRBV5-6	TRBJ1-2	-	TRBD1	TGTGCCAGCAGGAAGCAGGGGGGAGAGAATGGCTACACCTTC	CASRKQGGENGYTF
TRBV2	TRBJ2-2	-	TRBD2	TGTGCCAGCAGTGGGGGGACTAGAACGGCCGGGGAGCTGTTTTTT	CASSGGTRTAGELFF
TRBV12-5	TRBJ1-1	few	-	TGTGCTAGTGGTTTCCAGGTCTTTAGGGGCGTGAACACTGAAGCTTTCTTT	CASGFQVFRGVNTEAFF
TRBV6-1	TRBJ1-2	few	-	TGTGCCAGCCAGGGCAGGGCGCATGGCTACACCTTC	CASQGRAHGYTF
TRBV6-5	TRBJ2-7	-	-	TGTGCCAGCAGTTATCGTGACAGCCATACCACCTACGAGCAGTACTTC	CASSYRDSHTTYEQYF
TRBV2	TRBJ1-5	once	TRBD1	TGTGCCAGTAACGACAGGGGACCTAATCAGCCCCAGCATTTT	CASNDRGPNQPQHF
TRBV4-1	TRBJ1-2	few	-	TGCGCCAGCAGCCAAGCACGGAACTATGGCTACACCTTC	CASSQARNYGYTF
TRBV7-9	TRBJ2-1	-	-	TGTGCCAGCAGCTATCCACCCAATAGCAATGAGCAGTTCTTC	CASSYPPNSNEQFF
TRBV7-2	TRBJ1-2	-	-	TGTGCCAGCAGCTTAGGGCCCCGGGATGGCTACACCTTC	CASSLGPRDGYTF
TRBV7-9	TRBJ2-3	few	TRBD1	TGTGCCAGCAGCTTCCCGACAGGGTGGGGGGATACGCAGTATTTT	CASSFPTGWGDTQYF
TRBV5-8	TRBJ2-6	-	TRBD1	TGTGCCAGCAGCTCTCGGACAGGGGATACCTCTGGGGCCAACGTCCTGACTTTC	CASSSRTGDTSGANVLTF
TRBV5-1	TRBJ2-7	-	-	TGCGCCAGCAGCTTAAAAGGCGAGGGCTCCTACGAGCAGTACTTC	CASSLKGEGSYEQYF
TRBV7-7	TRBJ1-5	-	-	TGTGCTAGCAGTTTTAACAGGGTTGGGCATCATCAGCCCCAGCATTTT	CASSFNRVGHHQPQHF
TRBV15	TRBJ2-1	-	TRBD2	TGTGCCACCAGCAGAGATTGGACTAGCGGGGTCAATGAGCAGTTCTTC	CATSRDWTSGVNEQFF
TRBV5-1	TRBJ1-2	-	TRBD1	TGCGCCAGCAGTTTGGGGGACAGCTTACGGTATGGCTACACCTTC	CASSLGDSLRYGYTF
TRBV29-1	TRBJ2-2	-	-	TGCAGCGTTGTTTCAGGGGCTCAGAACACCGGGGAGCTGTTTTTT	CSVVSGAQNTGELFF
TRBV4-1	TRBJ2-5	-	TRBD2	TGCGCCAGCAGCCAGGGGCGGGGGGCCCAAGAGACCCAGTACTTC	CASSQGRGAQETQYF
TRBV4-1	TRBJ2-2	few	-	TGCGCCAGCAATGACGAGGCAGGGATGGCCGGGGAGCTGTTTTTT	CASNDEAGMAGELFF
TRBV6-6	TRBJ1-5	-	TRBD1	TGTGCCAGCAGCGAGGGACAGGGGGCCGGCAATCAGCCCCAGCATTTT	CASSEGQGAGNQPQHF
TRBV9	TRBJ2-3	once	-	TGTGCCAGCAGCGTCTCAGGGGAATGGACAGATACGCAGTATTTT	CASSVSGEWTDTQYF
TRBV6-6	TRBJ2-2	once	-	TGTGCCAGCACCCCCAGGGGAGGGGGTTATGACGGGGAGCTGTTTTTT	CASTPRGGGYDGELFF
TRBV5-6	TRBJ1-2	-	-	TGTGCCAGCAGCTTGGCCCGGTATGGCTACACCTTC	CASSLARYGYTF
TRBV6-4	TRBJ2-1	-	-	TGTGCCAGCAGTGAGGGGCCCCTCTCCTACAATGAGCAGTTCTTC	CASSEGPLSYNEQFF
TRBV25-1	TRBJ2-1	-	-	TGTGCCAGCAGTGGGGGACACCGCTTAGAGAATGAGCAGTTCTTC	CASSGGHRLENEQFF
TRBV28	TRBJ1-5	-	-	TGTGCCAGCAGTTCCATCAATCAGCCCCAGCATTTT	CASSSINQPQHF
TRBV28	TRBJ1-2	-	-	TGTGCCAGCAGTTTACCCAGTAATAACTATGGCTACACCTTC	CASSLPSNNYGYTF
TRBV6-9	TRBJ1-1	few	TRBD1	TGTGCCAGCAGTCATGCTTGGACAGGGAATACTTACACTGAAGCTTTCTTT	CASSHAWTGNTYTEAFF
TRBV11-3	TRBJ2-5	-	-	TGTGCCAGCAGCTTAGGGGGGCCCCAAGAGACCCAGTACTTC	CASSLGGPQETQYF
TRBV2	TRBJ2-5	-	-	TGTGCCAGCGCCGCGGTTACAGGGTTAGAGACCCAGTACTTC	CASAAVTGLETQYF
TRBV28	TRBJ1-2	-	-	TGTGCCAGCAGTCCGCCCACAGGGACGGGGTTAACTGGCTACACCTTC	CASSPPTGTGLTGYTF
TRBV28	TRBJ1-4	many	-	TGTGCCAGCAGTTTATGGCAACAGGATAATGAAAAACTGTTTTTT	CASSLWQQDNEKLFF
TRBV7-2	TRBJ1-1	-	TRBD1	TGTGCCAGCAGCTTCAGACAGGGTGAAGCTTTCTTT	CASSFRQGEAFF
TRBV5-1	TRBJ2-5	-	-	TGCGCCAGCAGCCGATTCGGCAGGCAAGAGACCCAGTACTTC	CASSRFGRQETQYF
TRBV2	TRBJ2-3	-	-	TGTGCCAGCAGTGGAGGAAAGGATACGCAGTATTTT	CASSGGKDTQYF
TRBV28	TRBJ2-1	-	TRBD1	TGTGCCAGCAGTTCTCCCGGGACAGGGAAGAATGAGCAGTTCTTC	CASSSPGTGKNEQFF
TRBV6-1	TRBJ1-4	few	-	TGTGCCAGCAGTGAGCAGGGTGCCGACGAAAAACTGTTTTTT	CASSEQGADEKLFF
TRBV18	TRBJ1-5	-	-	TGTGCCAGCTCACCACGGGAGGGCAGGCGCAATCAGCCCCAGCATTTT	CASSPREGRRNQPQHF
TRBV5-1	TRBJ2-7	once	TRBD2	TGCGCCAGCAGCTTGCTTGGGGGGGGCTCCTACGAGCAGTACTTC	CASSLLGGGSYEQYF
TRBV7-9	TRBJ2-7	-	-	TGTGCCATGACCCAGGGGCACGAGCAGTACTTC	CAMTQGHEQYF
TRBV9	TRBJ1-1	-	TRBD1	TGTGCCAGCAGCGTGGGGACAGGGCTTATGGACACTGAAGCTTTCTTT	CASSVGTGLMDTEAFF